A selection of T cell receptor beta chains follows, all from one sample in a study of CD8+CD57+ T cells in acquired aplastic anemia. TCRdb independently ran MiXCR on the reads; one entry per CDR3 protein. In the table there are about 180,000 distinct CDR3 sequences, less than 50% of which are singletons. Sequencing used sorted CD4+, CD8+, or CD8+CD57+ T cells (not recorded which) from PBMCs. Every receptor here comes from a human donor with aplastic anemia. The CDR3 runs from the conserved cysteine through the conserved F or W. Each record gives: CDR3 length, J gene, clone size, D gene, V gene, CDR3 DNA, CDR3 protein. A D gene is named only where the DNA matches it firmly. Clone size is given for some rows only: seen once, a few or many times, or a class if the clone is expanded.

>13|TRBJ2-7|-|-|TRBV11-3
TGTGCCAGCAGCTTAGGCCGCTGGTACGAGCAGTACTTC
CASSLGRWYEQYF
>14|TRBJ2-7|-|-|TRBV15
TGTGCCACCAGCAGAGATCTGGGACCCTACGAGCAGTACTTC
CATSRDLGPYEQYF
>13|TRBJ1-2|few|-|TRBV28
TGTGCCAGCAGTTTTGGACAGAACTATGGCTACACCTTC
CASSFGQNYGYTF
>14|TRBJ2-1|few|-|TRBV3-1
TGTGCCAGCAGCAAGAGTCTAGCGTCAGATGAGCAGTTCTTC
CASSKSLASDEQFF
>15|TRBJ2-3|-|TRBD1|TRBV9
TGTGCCAGCAGCGCGACCGGGACAGGGACAGATACGCAGTATTTT
CASSATGTGTDTQYF
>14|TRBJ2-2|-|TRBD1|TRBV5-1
TGCGCCAGCAGCGTCCGACAGGGGGTCGGGGAGCTGTTTTTT
CASSVRQGVGELFF
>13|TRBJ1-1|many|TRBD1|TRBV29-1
TGCAGCGTGACGGGACAGGGATTTTCTGAAGCTTTCTTT
CSVTGQGFSEAFF
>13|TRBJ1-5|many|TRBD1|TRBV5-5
TGTGCCAGCTCAGGGGGAGGCAATCAGCCCCAGCATTTT
CASSGGGNQPQHF
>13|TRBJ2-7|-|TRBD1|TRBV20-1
TGCAGTGCTAGACAGGGGGCGTCCTACGAGCAGTACTTC
CSARQGASYEQYF
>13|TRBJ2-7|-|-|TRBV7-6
TGTGCCAGCAGCTTAGCCCAGGGATACGAGCAGTACTTC
CASSLAQGYEQYF
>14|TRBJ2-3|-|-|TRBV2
TGTGCCAGCAGTCAACTAGAGATGTGGGATACGCAGTATTTT
CASSQLEMWDTQYF
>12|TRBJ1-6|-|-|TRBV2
TGTGCCAGCGGCAGGGGTACCTCACCCCTCCACTTT
CASGRGTSPLHF
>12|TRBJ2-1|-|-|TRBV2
TGTGCCAGCAGCACGGACAACAATGAGCAGTTCTTC
CASSTDNNEQFF
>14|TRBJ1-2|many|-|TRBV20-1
TGCAGTGCGCGACCTCCCAGGGGCCCCTATGGCTACACCTTC
CSARPPRGPYGYTF
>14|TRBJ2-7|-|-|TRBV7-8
TGTGCCAGCAGCTTACAGAGATCGGGCTACGAGCAGTACTTC
CASSLQRSGYEQYF
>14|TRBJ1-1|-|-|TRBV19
TGTGCCAGTAGTAAGGCTAGTGGGAACACTGAAGCTTTCTTT
CASSKASGNTEAFF
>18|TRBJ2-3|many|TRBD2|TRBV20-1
TGCAGTGCTTTAAGGACTAGCGGGGGGGGGCGGTACACAGATACGCAGTATTTT
CSALRTSGGGRYTDTQYF
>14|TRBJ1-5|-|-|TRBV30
TGTGCCTGGAGTTTAGGGGGGGCGTCTCCGCCCCAGCATTTT
CAWSLGGASPPQHF
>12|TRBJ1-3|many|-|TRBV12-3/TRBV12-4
TGTGCCAGCAGTCGAGAGCGGAACACCATATATTTT
CASSRERNTIYF
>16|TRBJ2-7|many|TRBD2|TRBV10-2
TGCGCCAGCAGGCGGACTAGCGGGGCAAATGCCTACGAGCAGTACTTC
CASRRTSGANAYEQYF
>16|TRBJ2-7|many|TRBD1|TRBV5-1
TGCGCCAGCAGCTTGGACGGACAGGGGGCCTCCTACGAGCAGTACTTC
CASSLDGQGASYEQYF
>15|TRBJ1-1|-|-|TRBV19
TGTGCCAGTAGTGCACGGGGAGCGGTGTTCACTGAAGCTTTCTTT
CASSARGAVFTEAFF
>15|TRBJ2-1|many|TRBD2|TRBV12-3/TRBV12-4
TGTGCCAGCAGTTTAGTAGCGGGGGTTTACAATGAGCAGTTCTTC
CASSLVAGVYNEQFF
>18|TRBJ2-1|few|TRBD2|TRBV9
TGTGCCAGCAGCACGGGACTAGCGGGGGGGAGCTCCTACAATGAGCAGTTCTTC
CASSTGLAGGSSYNEQFF
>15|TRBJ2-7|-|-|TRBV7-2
TGTGCCAGCAGCTTAACTCGGCAGGGGTCCTACGAGCAGTACTTC
CASSLTRQGSYEQYF
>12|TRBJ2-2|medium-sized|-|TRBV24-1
TGTGCCACCGGAATATGGGCCGGGGAGCTGTTTTTT
CATGIWAGELFF
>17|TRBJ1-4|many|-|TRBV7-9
TGTGCCAGCAGCTTAGGGGATGGCTTTGCAACTAATGAAAAACTGTTTTTT
CASSLGDGFATNEKLFF
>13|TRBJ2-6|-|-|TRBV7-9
TGTGCCAGCAGCGAAACTGGGGCCAACGTCCTGACTTTC
CASSETGANVLTF
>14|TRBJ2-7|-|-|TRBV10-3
TGTGCCAGCAGTTACCGGGGTAGCCTCCACGAGCAGTACTTC
CASSYRGSLHEQYF
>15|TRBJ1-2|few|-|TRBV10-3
TGTGCCATCAGTGAATCTTTCCGCACTAACTATGGCTACACCTTC
CAISESFRTNYGYTF
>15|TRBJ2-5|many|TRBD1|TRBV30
TGTGCCTGGAGAGCCGGGACAGGGCATCAAGAGACCCAGTACTTC
CAWRAGTGHQETQYF
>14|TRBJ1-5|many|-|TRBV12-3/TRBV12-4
TGTGCCAGCAGTAACCAGGGAGGGCATCAGCCCCAGCATTTT
CASSNQGGHQPQHF
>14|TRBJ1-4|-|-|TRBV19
TGTGCCAGTAGTGGTTGGGGTCTTAATGAAAAACTGTTTTTT
CASSGWGLNEKLFF
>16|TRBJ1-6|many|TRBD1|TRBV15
TGTGCCACCAGCCGGGACAGGAGCTCCTATAATTCACCCCTCCACTTT
CATSRDRSSYNSPLHF
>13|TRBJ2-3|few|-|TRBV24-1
TGTGCCACCAGTGATCCCCCCACAGATACGCAGTATTTT
CATSDPPTDTQYF
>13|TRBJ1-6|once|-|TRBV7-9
TGTGCCAGCAGCTTAGACCGGACGTCAACCCTCCACTTT
CASSLDRTSTLHF
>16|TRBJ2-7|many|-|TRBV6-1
TGTGCCAGCAGTGAAGCCGACTGGACAGACCATTACGAGCAGTACTTC
CASSEADWTDHYEQYF
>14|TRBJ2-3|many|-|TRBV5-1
TGCGCCAGCAGCCACTACGAGGGCACAGATACGCAGTATTTT
CASSHYEGTDTQYF
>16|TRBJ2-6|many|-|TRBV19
TGTGCCAGTAGTATAGGGTTAGGGGGTGGGGCCAACGTCCTGACTTTC
CASSIGLGGGANVLTF
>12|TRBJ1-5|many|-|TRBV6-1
TGTGCCAGCGAGGGGGGGAATCAGCCCCAGCATTTT
CASEGGNQPQHF
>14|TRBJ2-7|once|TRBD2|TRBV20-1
TGCAGTGCTAGAGATGGGGGGCGGGAGGACGAGCAGTACTTC
CSARDGGREDEQYF
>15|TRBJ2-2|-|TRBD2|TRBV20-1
TGCAGTGCTAGACCGGGACTAGCTCGCACCGGGGAGCTGTTTTTT
CSARPGLARTGELFF
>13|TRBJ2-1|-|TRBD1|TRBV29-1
TGCAGCGTTGAGGGACAGACTTACAATGAGCAGCCCTTC
CSVEGQTYNEQPF
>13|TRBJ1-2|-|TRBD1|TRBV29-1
TGCAGCGCTACCGGACAGGGGGCAGCTGGCTACACCTTC
CSATGQGAAGYTF
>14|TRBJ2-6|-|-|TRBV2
TGTGCCAGCCGGGCGAGTGGGGGGGCCAACGTCCTGACTTTC
CASRASGGANVLTF
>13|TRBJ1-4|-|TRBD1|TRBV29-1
TGCAGCGTTGGAGGGACAGCTAATGAAAAACTGTTTTTT
CSVGGTANEKLFF
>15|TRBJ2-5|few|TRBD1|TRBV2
TGTGCCAGCAGTGGAAGGACAGGGGGATGGGAGACCCAGTACTTC
CASSGRTGGWETQYF
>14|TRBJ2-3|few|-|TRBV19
TGTGCCAGTAGTGGCCAGGGATCCACAGATACGCAGTATTTT
CASSGQGSTDTQYF
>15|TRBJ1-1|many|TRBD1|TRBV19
TGTGCCAGTAGTGACAGGGGGCGTCCGAACACTGAAGCTTTCTTT
CASSDRGRPNTEAFF
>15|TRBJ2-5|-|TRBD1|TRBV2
TGTGCCGGCCGAACCGGGACAGGGGGGGAAGAGACCCAGTACTTC
CAGRTGTGGEETQYF
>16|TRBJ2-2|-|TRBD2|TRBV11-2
TGTGCCAGCAGCATTCTTGTCGGGAGGACGGTCGGGGAGCTGTTTTTT
CASSILVGRTVGELFF
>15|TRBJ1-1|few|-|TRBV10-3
TGTGCCATCAGTGAAAGGGGCAGGGACATCACTGAAGCTTTCTTT
CAISERGRDITEAFF
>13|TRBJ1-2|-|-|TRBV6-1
TGTGCCAGCATCGCGACGGGGGTGGATGGCTACACCTTC
CASIATGVDGYTF